This TCR beta chain was observed in a study of T cell responses to AZD1222 COVID-19 vaccine. Study outcomes and limitations: Repertoire sampling occurred only after the peak T cell response. Following two doses of AZD1222, Spike-specific TCR breadth and depth rose. The study found vaccine-associated CD4 TCRs spanning spike, dominant at 160-218 and 743-854.

This clone was seen a single time. Its specificity is unknown. Repertoires were generated with immunoSEQ multiplex PCR, while TCRdb's copy carries only in-frame clones and drops some. The table records about 160,000 clones, roughly 94% of them present only once. This TCR was sampled from an adult who received the AZD1222 COVID-19 vaccine. This material consisted of peripheral blood, taken 28 days after the second AZD1222 dose.

The CDR3 reads CASRGSGSGIEQFF. The CDR3 region has the DNA TGTGCCAGCAGAGGTAGCGGGAGTGGGATTGAGCAGTTCTTC. The chain carries TRBV6-5 and TRBJ2-1, with 9 nucleotides matching TRBD2. V lost 6 bases to trimming and J lost 9 bases; unmatched junction nucleotides: 9. Germline lookup yields CDR1 MNHEY and CDR2 SVGAGI. The CDR3 length is 14 residues.